This T cell receptor (beta chain) was profiled in a study of early T cells in non-severe SARS-CoV-2 infection. Overall study context: Sequencing of unsorted whole blood was done on bulk RNA, leaving chains unpaired.

Study-wide findings and caveats: VDJdb matching favored anti-spike CD8 responses, missing private and CD4 specificities.

This clonotype was detected only a few times. Its antigen is unidentified. One entry per CDR3 protein, called by TCRdb with MiXCR from the 5' RACE reads. The sample consists of tens of thousands of distinct CDR3 sequences, approximately 10% of them appearing once. The source material was whole blood, sampled at baseline. The TCR was taken from an adult who was a healthcare worker with PCR-confirmed SARS-CoV-2 infection or an uninfected control (not recorded which).

The CDR3 here is CASTSGGVSTDTQYF. In DNA form, the CDR3 reads TGTGCCAGCACCAGCGGGGGGGTAAGCACAGATACGCAGTATTTT. The chain links TRBV5-6 to TRBJ2-3, with 10 bases lining up with TRBD2. This CDR3 has 15 residues. The germline gives CDR1 SGHDT, CDR2 YYEEEE. Trimming at V came to 6 bases and at J to 0 bases, leaving 4 bases not matched to a gene.